This TCR beta chain was identified in a study of blood T cell repertoires in COVID-19. On the study more broadly: Acute-phase and convalescent COVID-19 samples originated in the United States, Italy and Spain. PBMCs, B-cell-depleted T cells, or T cells provided the cDNA or gDNA that made up the material.

The V gene lost 11 bases and the J gene lost 4 bases, with 14 bases spanning the gap. Germline assignment: CDR1 ENHRY and CDR2 SYGVKD. The CDR3 is 13 amino acids. Authors' data handling: Amplification of reference gene primers provided the estimated nucleated cell counts. The table came from immunoSEQ multiplex PCR; TCRdb's copy has only in-frame clones and leaves some out. The V and J calls and clone size are taken from that table; D and trimming were inferred from the DNA. The table lists 30,000 to 50,000 clones, about 91% of them singletons. The sequenced sample consisted of peripheral blood. This chain joins TRBV10-3 and TRBJ1-4; D is undetermined. This TCR was sampled from a woman aged 25 to 45 in a cohort sampled during active COVID-19. The CDR3 region has the DNA TGTGCCGCCAGGCGGGAACTTAATGAAAAACTGTTTTTT. This sequence encodes CAARRELNEKLFF.